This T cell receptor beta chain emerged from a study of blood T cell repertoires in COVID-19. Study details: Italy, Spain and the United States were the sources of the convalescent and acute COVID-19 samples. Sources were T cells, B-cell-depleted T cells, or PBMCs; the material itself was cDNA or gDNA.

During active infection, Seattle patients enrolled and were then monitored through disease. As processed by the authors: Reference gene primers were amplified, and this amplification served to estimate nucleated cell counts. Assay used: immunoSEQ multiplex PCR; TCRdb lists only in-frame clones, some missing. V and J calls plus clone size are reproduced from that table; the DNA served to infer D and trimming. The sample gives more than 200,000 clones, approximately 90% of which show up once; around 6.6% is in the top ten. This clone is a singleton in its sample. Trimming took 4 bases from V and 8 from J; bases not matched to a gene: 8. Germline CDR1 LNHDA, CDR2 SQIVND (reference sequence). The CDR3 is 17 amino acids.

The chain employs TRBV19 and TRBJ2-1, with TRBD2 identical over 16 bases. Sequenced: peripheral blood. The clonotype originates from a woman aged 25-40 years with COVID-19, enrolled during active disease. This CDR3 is CASSTTGTSGGADEQFF. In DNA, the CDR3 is TGTGCCAGTAGTACCACCGGGACTAGCGGGGGGGCCGATGAGCAGTTCTTC. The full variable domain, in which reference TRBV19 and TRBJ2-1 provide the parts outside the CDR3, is DGGITQSPKYLFRKEGQNVTLSCEQNLNHDAMYWYRQDPGQGLRLIYYSQIVNDFQKGDIAEGYSVSREKKESFPLTVTSAQKNPTAFYLCASSTTGTSGGADEQFFGPGTRLTVL.